The next 13 T cell receptor beta chains were all read from a single sample in a study of T cell repertoires in cytomegalovirus infection. TCRdb fed the reads into MiXCR, producing one record per CDR3 protein. Counted here are about 130,000 distinct CDR3 sequences, 24% occurring once; the ten biggest clones make up 34%. For these TCRs, the target antigens are not known. Sequenced sample: PBMCs, sequenced either directly or after in vitro stimulation (not recorded which). The receptor set was obtained from a human donor in good health (CMV status not recorded). Some clones in this sample may be carry-over from other donors' samples.

The CDR3 DNA sequence: TGTGCCAGCAGCTCGCCGAAGACAGGGCTTTACGAGCAGTACTTC. It is translated as CASSSPKTGLYEQYF. The J gene is TRBJ2-7, the V gene TRBV11-2, with 7 nucleotides matching TRBD1. This CDR3 is 15 amino acids long. Per the germline V gene, CDR1 is SGHAT and CDR2 is FQNNGV. The junction had 10 bases not matched to a gene; V was cut back by 4 bases and J by 4 bases. The complete variable domain, with remaining parts taken from reference TRBV11-2 and TRBJ2-7, reads EAGVAQSPRYKIIEKRQSVAFWCNPISGHATLYWYQQILGQGPKLLIQFQNNGVVDDSQLPKDRFSAERLKGVDSTLKIQPAKLEDSAVYLCASSSPKTGLYEQYFGPGTRLTVT.

This clonotype is a singleton in its sample. This rearrangement joins TRBV4-1 to TRBJ2-3, with a possible D match to TRBD2 (6 bases). V was clipped by 0 bases and J by 3 bases, with 19 bases between them. The CDR3 extends over 18 amino acids. The germline V gene encodes CDR1 MGHRA and CDR2 YSYEKL. The CDR3 DNA reads as TGCGCCAGCAGCCAAGATCTCCGCAGGACGGGAGCTACAGATACGCAGTATTTT. It is translated as CASSQDLRRTGATDTQYF.

The chain joins TRBV28 to TRBJ2-1, with D uncertain. The CDR3 sequence is 15 residues long. Germline V lookup: CDR1 MDHEN, CDR2 SYDVKM. V was shortened by 1 base and J by 6 bases, with 13 bases between the two germline ends. CDR3 protein: CASSLYVSLVNEQFF. For the CDR3, the DNA is TGTGCCAGCAGTTTATACGTCTCTCTGGTCAATGAGCAGTTCTTC.

The chain is built from TRBV19 and TRBJ1-6; possible D gene TRBD1, 5 bases. CDR1 and CDR2 (germline): LNHDA, SQIVND (reference sequence). The CDR3 loop spans 15 amino acids. Trimming shortened V by 1 base and J by 7 bases, and 11 bases separated the two germline ends. The CDR3, as DNA: TGTGCCAGTAGTATAGCCCGGGGGTGGAATTCACCCCTCCACTTT. Amino acid sequence: CASSIARGWNSPLHF.

This clonotype was observed a few times. The chain joins TRBV10-3 to TRBJ1-4, with D unclear. Germline V gene data show CDR1 as ENHRY and CDR2 as SYGVKD. The V gene lost 9 bases and the J gene lost 0 bases, with 11 bases spanning the gap. This CDR3 has 14 residues. As DNA, the CDR3 is TGTGCCATAAAAGACCCAACAACTAATGAAAAACTGTTTTTT. It translates to CAIKDPTTNEKLFF.

A note on this clonotype: A much larger clone differs by one base, so this may be a read error. The V gene is TRBV7-2, the J gene TRBJ2-5, with D maybe TRBD1 (6 bases). Germline lookup yields CDR1 SGHTA and CDR2 FQGNSA. Trimming removed 5 bases from V and 4 bases from J, with 17 bases in between. This CDR3 is 15 amino acids long. The DNA of the CDR3 is TGTGCCAGCAGCCCTGCCCAGACAGGCAGAGAGACCCAGTACTTC. It specifies CASSPAQTGRETQYF.

This clonotype was observed a handful of times. The rearrangement uses TRBV6-5 and TRBJ2-1; D ambiguous. V lost 2 bases and J lost 9, with 11 bases in between. CDR3 length equals 13 residues. Germline CDR1 MNHEY, CDR2 SVGAGI. CDR3 in amino acids: CASSYTGSGEQFF. The CDR3 region has the DNA TGTGCCAGCAGTTACACGGGTTCTGGTGAGCAGTTCTTC.

This clonotype was found many times. V gene TRBV4-1 combines with J gene TRBJ2-7; 7 nucleotides match TRBD2. V lost 4 bases to trimming and J lost 2 bases; unmatched junction nucleotides: 11. The CDR3 is 16 amino acids. Germline V lookup: CDR1 MGHRA, CDR2 YSYEKL. The CDR3 is CASSPVQRGLTYEQYF. The CDR3 DNA follows: TGCGCCAGCAGCCCCGTCCAAAGGGGACTAACCTACGAGCAGTACTTC.

This sequence joins TRBV20-1 and TRBJ1-1, with D unresolved. The germline V gene has CDR1 DFQATT and CDR2 SNEGSKA (reference sequence). Trimming cost V 3 bases and J 4 bases, with 12 bases left between them. This CDR3 has 13 residues. The CDR3 is CSARDRSVTEAFF. CDR3 coding DNA: TGCAGTGCTAGGGATCGGAGCGTCACTGAAGCTTTCTTT.

This clonotype turned up a few times. This chain's CDR3 is CASSPPGQGARQPQHF. For the CDR3, the DNA is TGTGCCAGCAGTCCGCCGGGACAGGGGGCCAGGCAGCCCCAGCATTTT. This rearrangement joins TRBV12-3 or TRBV12-4 to TRBJ1-5, with 12 bases lining up with TRBD1. V was pared by 5 bases and J by 7 bases, with 9 bases of the junction left unmatched. The CDR3 contains 16 residues.

This clonotype was recorded a few times. CDR3 loop: CASSQARRPGETQYF. In DNA, the CDR3 is TGCGCCAGCAGCCAAGCAAGGCGACCCGGGGAGACCCAGTACTTC. The chain combines TRBV4-1 with TRBJ2-5; D call uncertain. The CDR3 sequence is 15 residues long. V was pared by 1 base and J by 5 bases, with 14 bases between. The germline V gene encodes CDR1 MGHRA and CDR2 YSYEKL.

The sample holds a few counts of this clonotype. J is TRBJ2-2 and V is TRBV7-6; D not certain. The CDR3 has 14 residues. From germline, CDR1 is SGHVS and CDR2 FNYEAQ. Trimming stripped 1 base from V and 3 bases from J, with 6 bases between. CDR3 nucleotide sequence: TGTGCCAGCAGCTTAGTTTTATACACCGGGGAGCTGTTTTTT. Encoded protein: CASSLVLYTGELFF.

V and J are TRBV5-4 and TRBJ1-4; 9 bases map to TRBD1. In germline, CDR1 is SGHNT, CDR2 YYREEE (reference sequence). After removal of 0 bases from V and 10 bases from J, the junction contained 10 bases not matched to a gene. The CDR3 sequence is 16 residues long. The CDR3 DNA reads as TGTGCCAGCAGCTTGGTACCGGGACAGGGTGGTGGAAAACTGTTTTTT. It is translated as CASSLVPGQGGGKLFF.